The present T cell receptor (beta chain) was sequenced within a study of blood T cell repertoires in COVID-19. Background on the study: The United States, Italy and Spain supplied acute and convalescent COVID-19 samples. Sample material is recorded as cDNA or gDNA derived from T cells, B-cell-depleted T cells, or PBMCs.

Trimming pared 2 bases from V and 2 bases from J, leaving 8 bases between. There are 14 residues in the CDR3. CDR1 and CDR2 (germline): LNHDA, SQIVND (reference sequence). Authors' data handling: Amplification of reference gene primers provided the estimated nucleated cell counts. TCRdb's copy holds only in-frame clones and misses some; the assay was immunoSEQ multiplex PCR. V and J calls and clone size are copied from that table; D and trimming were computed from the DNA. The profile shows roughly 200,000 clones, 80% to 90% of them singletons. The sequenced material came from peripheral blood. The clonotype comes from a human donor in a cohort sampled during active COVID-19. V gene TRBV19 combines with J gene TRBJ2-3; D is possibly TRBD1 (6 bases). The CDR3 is CASSIQGYTDTQYF. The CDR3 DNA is TGTGCCAGTAGTATACAGGGGTACACAGATACGCAGTATTTT. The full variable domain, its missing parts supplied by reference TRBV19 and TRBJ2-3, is DGGITQSPKYLFRKEGQNVTLSCEQNLNHDAMYWYRQDPGQGLRLIYYSQIVNDFQKGDIAEGYSVSREKKESFPLTVTSAQKNPTAFYLCASSIQGYTDTQYFGPGTRLTVL.